This TCR beta chain was found in a study of blood T cell repertoires in COVID-19. Background on the study: COVID-19 samples collected from the United States, Italy and Spain covered acute and convalescent phases. The analysed material was cDNA or gDNA that came from T cells, B-cell-depleted T cells, or PBMCs.

As handled by the study authors: Amplifying reference gene primers gave estimates of nucleated cell counts. Using immunoSEQ multiplex PCR, the repertoire was profiled, and TCRdb retains in-frame clones only, with some absent. The V and J calls and clone size are taken from that table; D and trimming were inferred from the DNA. Seen here are under 150,000 clones, 55% to 75% observed once, and the top ten hold 2.2%. V lost 5 bases and J lost 2; bases outside the gene matches: 4. The CDR3 totals 14 residues. Germline-derived CDR1 and CDR2 are SGHRS and YFSETQ. This sequence was found in a woman in her seventies with acute or convalescent COVID-19. Sequenced material: peripheral blood. V usage is TRBV5-1 and J usage is TRBJ2-5, with 9 nucleotides matching TRBD2. CDR3 in amino acids: CASSSGSQQETQYF. The CDR3 DNA is TGCGCCAGCAGTAGCGGGAGTCAGCAAGAGACCCAGTACTTC.